A single T cell receptor (beta chain) is shown here with its context. Its specificity is not known. CDR3 length: 13 residues. Trimming removed 2 bases at V and 5 bases at J, with 7 bases between. CDR1 and CDR2 from the germline V gene are LNHDA and SQIVND (reference sequence). The data stem from a study of cytomegalovirus exposure and HLA in healthy donors. The method was immunoSEQ multiplex PCR; TCRdb's version includes in-frame clones alone and lacks a portion of them. The data show about 160,000 clones, about 95% seen once. Study-wide findings and caveats: There were three CMV-associated chains whose specificity for CMV antigens was confirmed in vitro.

The sample consisted of PBMCs. This TCR was sampled from a woman aged 18-35 years in good health and CMV-seronegative. The chain uses TRBV19 and TRBJ1-5; no reliable D call. CDR3 DNA: TGTGCCAGTAGTATACAGGATCATCAGCCCCAGCATTTT. It translates to CASSIQDHQPQHF.